By proportion, the clone carrying this T cell receptor beta chain is large (0.1 to 1%). Trimming removed 5 bases at V and 2 bases at J, with 16 bases between. The CDR3 is made up of 15 amino acids. Looked up from germline, CDR1 is SGHTA and CDR2 is FQGNSA. These data are taken from a study of tumor-infiltrating lymphocytes in oesophageal squamous cell carcinoma. One entry per CDR3 protein results from TCRdb running MiXCR on the PCR reads. Of around 11,000 distinct CDR3 sequences in the sample, around 60% were seen once. This chain connects TRBV7-2 to TRBJ2-7, with D maybe TRBD1 (6 bases). The sequence was collected from a male donor with esophageal squamous cell carcinoma. Material for sequencing was esophageal tumor tissue. The CDR3 region has the DNA TGTGCCAGCAGCACAGCCTCGGACAGCGCCTACGAGCAGTACTTC. Translated, it gives CASSTASDSAYEQYF.